Presented here are 22 T cell receptor beta chains from one specimen sequenced in a study of blood T cell repertoires in COVID-19. TCRdb keeps only in-frame clones here, not all; method: immunoSEQ multiplex PCR. The sample carries some 190,000 clones, roughly four fifths recorded once. Sample: peripheral blood. Receptors were obtained from a woman in her 70s with active or convalescent COVID-19.

This clone was picked up one time. The chain has TRBV2 and TRBJ2-2, with D possibly matching TRBD1 (6 bases). This CDR3 is 13 amino acids long. Germline CDR1 and CDR2: SNHLY and FYNNEI. The V end lost 10 bases, the J end lost 4 bases, and 13 bases lay between the germline ends. The CDR3: CANRQGRTGELFF. The CDR3 nucleotides read TGTGCCAACCGGCAGGGGCGCACCGGGGAGCTGTTTTTT.

This sequence joins TRBV6-5 and TRBJ1-3; 7 bases are a match to TRBD1. The CDR3 consists of 15 residues. The germline gives CDR1 MNHEY, CDR2 SVGAGI. Trimming took 2 bases from V and 1 from J; bases not matched to a gene: 2. The CDR3 DNA sequence: TGTGCCAGCAGTTACCGGGGACAGTCTGGAAACACCATATATTTT. It translates to CASSYRGQSGNTIYF.

The chain has TRBV7-3 and TRBJ1-1, with D unclear. Germline CDR1 SGHTA, CDR2 FQGTGA. The CDR3 totals 13 residues. Trimming left V 0 bases short and J 5 bases short, with 7 bases between. Written as DNA, the CDR3 is TGTGCCAGCAGCTTAACGAGGGAAACTGAAGCTTTCTTT. This encodes CASSLTRETEAFF.

The V gene is TRBV5-1, the J gene TRBJ2-7; 12 bases map to TRBD1. V dropped 3 bases and J dropped 3; count of bases not matched to a gene: 7. There are 16 residues in the CDR3. The V gene's germline CDR1 is SGHRS and CDR2 YFSETQ. CDR3 in DNA: TGCGCCAGCAGCTCAACCGGGACAGGGGGCGGCTACGAGCAGTACTTC. Its translation is CASSSTGTGGGYEQYF.

In this sample, this clone turned up once. This rearrangement joins TRBV3-1 (or the pseudogene TRBV3-2) to TRBJ1-1; possible D gene TRBD1, 5 bases. Trimming left V 0 bases short and J 4 bases short, with 12 bases between. The germline V gene encodes CDR1 LGHDT and CDR2 YNNKEL (reference sequence). The CDR3 covers 15 residues. The CDR3: CASSQDYRGVTEAFF. The CDR3 region has the DNA TGTGCCAGCAGCCAAGACTATCGGGGGGTCACTGAAGCTTTCTTT.

The chain combines TRBV7-3 with TRBJ1-3, with D possibly being TRBD1 (6 bases). CDR3 size: 18 residues. CDR1 SGHTA and CDR2 FQGTGA come from the germline V gene. Trimming stripped 3 bases from V and 1 base from J, with 19 bases between. CDR3 residues: CASSFYRENIRSGNTIYF. CDR3 bases: TGTGCCAGCAGCTTCTACAGGGAAAATATCCGATCTGGAAACACCATATATTTT.

This chain joins TRBV3-1 (or the pseudogene TRBV3-2) and TRBJ2-1, with 12 bases aligning to TRBD2. CDR3 size: 16 residues. The J segment lost 7 bases and the V segment lost 3 bases, leaving 7 bases of the junction unmatched. Looked up from germline, CDR1 is LGHDT and CDR2 is YNNKEL (reference sequence). Here the CDR3 DNA reads TGTGCCAGCAGCCAGAGACTAGCGGGAGAGGGGAATGAGCAGTTCTTC. It codes for CASSQRLAGEGNEQFF.

This chain joins TRBV2 and TRBJ1-3; a possible D gene is TRBD1 (5 bases). This CDR3 contains 19 residues. Per germline, CDR1 SNHLY and CDR2 FYNNEI. Trimming cost V 4 bases and J 0 bases, with 22 bases left between them. CDR3 sequence reads: CASSVVGQGFISSGNTIYF. In DNA form, the CDR3 reads TGTGCCAGCAGTGTTGTTGGGCAGGGCTTCATTTCCTCTGGAAACACCATATATTTT.

This chain joins TRBV5-4 and TRBJ2-2, with D uncertain. The CDR3 covers 12 residues. Germline lookup yields CDR1 SGHNT and CDR2 YYREEE (reference sequence). With 2 bases removed from V and 4 bases from J, the gap between germline ends came to 3 bases. The CDR3 is CASSFLTGELFF. The CDR3 coding sequence is TGTGCCAGCAGCTTTCTCACCGGGGAGCTGTTTTTT.

In this sample, this clone turned up once. This sequence joins TRBV28 and TRBJ1-6; 11 bases agree with TRBD1. Per germline, CDR1 MDHEN and CDR2 SYDVKM. V was clipped by 0 bases and J by 8 bases; unmatched bases: 6. The CDR3 length is 17 residues. This chain's CDR3 is CASSLWGTGGWDSPLHF. Written as DNA, the CDR3 is TGTGCCAGCAGTTTATGGGGGACAGGGGGATGGGATTCACCCCTCCACTTT.

This chain joins TRBV27 and TRBJ2-7; no firm D call. The germline V gene encodes CDR1 MNHEY and CDR2 SMNVEV (reference sequence). V was cut by 5 bases and J by 7 bases, with 15 bases left in between. The CDR3 extends over 13 amino acids. CDR3 nucleotide sequence: TGTGCCAGCAGTCCCCGGTACCCGAGTGAGCAGTACTTC. Translating gives CASSPRYPSEQYF.

The V call is TRBV27, the J call TRBJ2-7; 8 bases match TRBD1. CDR1 and CDR2 (germline): MNHEY, SMNVEV (reference sequence). The CDR3 runs to 13 residues. Germline trimming cut 7 bases from V and 7 bases from J; bases unmatched to any gene: 9. The CDR3 sequence: CASIKGQGGEQYF. CDR3 nucleotides: TGTGCCAGCATCAAAGGACAGGGTGGAGAGCAGTACTTC.

This clone came up a few times. The V and J genes are TRBV5-1 and TRBJ1-6; a possible D gene is TRBD1 (6 bases). Germline assignment: CDR1 SGHRS and CDR2 YFSETQ. Deletions cut 5 bases from V and 10 bases from J, with 16 bases between. CDR3 size: 14 residues. The CDR3 sequence is CASRGGQTGSPLHF. DNA of the CDR3: TGCGCCAGCAGGGGCGGACAGACTGGATCACCCCTCCACTTT.

V gene TRBV5-6 combines with J gene TRBJ2-7, with TRBD2 matching over 11 bases. J was trimmed by 3 bases and V by 2 bases; bases with no gene match: 7. Per the germline V gene, CDR1 is SGHDT and CDR2 is YYEEEE. CDR3 length: 16 amino acids. CDR3 DNA sequence: TGTGCCAGCAGCTTCTCCCAGCTAGCGGGAGGCTACGAGCAGTACTTC. As protein: CASSFSQLAGGYEQYF. The complete variable domain, with remaining parts taken from reference TRBV5-6 and TRBJ2-7, reads DAGVTQSPTHLIKTRGQQVTLRCSPKSGHDTVSWYQQALGQGPQFIFQYYEEEERQRGNFPDRFSGHQFPNYSSELNVNALLLGDSALYLCASSFSQLAGGYEQYFGPGTRLTVT.

The chain uses TRBV18 and TRBJ1-1; possible D gene TRBD1, 5 bases. Germline CDR1 is KGHSH and CDR2 is LQKENI. Trimming took 4 bases from V and 5 from J, leaving 14 bases between them. The CDR3 spans 14 residues. CDR3 sequence reads: CASSRTSRVTEAFF. DNA of the CDR3: TGTGCCAGCTCACGAACCAGCAGGGTTACTGAAGCTTTCTTT.

The rearrangement joins TRBV24-1 to TRBJ2-2; TRBD2 agrees at 7 bases. V trimming: 5 bases; J trimming: 4 bases; junction bases outside the gene matches: 6. The CDR3 is 15 residues long. CDR1 is KGHDR and CDR2 is SFDVKD in the germline V gene. Here the CDR3 reads CATSGLAESTGELFF. In DNA, the CDR3 is TGTGCCACCAGTGGGCTAGCGGAGTCCACCGGGGAGCTGTTTTTT.

The CDR3 loop reads CASSPRTSGTTNTGELFF. CDR3 in DNA: TGTGCCAGCAGCCCCCGGACTAGCGGGACCACGAACACCGGGGAGCTGTTTTTT. The rearrangement uses TRBV11-3 and TRBJ2-2; the match to TRBD2 covers 12 bases. The V segment lost 5 bases and the J segment 0 bases; nucleotides outside the gene matches: 7. The CDR3 is 18 amino acids. The germline V gene has CDR1 SGHNT and CDR2 YENEEA.

The chain has TRBV18 and TRBJ1-1; D uncertain. CDR3 length equals 14 residues. Trimming took 2 bases from V and 5 from J, leaving 12 bases between them. Germline-derived CDR1 and CDR2 are KGHSH and LQKENI. In DNA, the CDR3 is TGTGCCAGCTCACCAGCACTGGAGGGAACTGAAGCTTTCTTT. The encoded protein is CASSPALEGTEAFF. The full variable domain, with the rest looked up from reference TRBV18 and TRBJ1-1, is NAGVMQNPRHLVRRRGQEARLRCSPMKGHSHVYWYRQLPEEGLKFMVYLQKENIIDESGMPKERFSAEFPKEGPSILRIQQVVRGDSAAYFCASSPALEGTEAFFGQGTRLTVV.

The chain couples TRBV7-2 to TRBJ1-6, with 9 bases that match TRBD1. Germline loops: CDR1 SGHTA, CDR2 FQGNSA. There are 14 residues in the CDR3. Trimming removed 5 bases from V and 10 bases from J; junction bases left unmatched: 6. DNA of the CDR3: TGTGCCAGCAGCGGACAGGGGCCAGGGTCACCCCTCCACTTT. Translated, it gives CASSGQGPGSPLHF.

CDR3: CASHSNQPQHF. The CDR3 DNA is TGTGCCAGTCATAGCAATCAGCCCCAGCATTTT. J is TRBJ1-5 and V is TRBV6-5; D uncertain. V was trimmed by 9 bases and J by 0 bases, leaving 3 bases between them. Germline V lookup: CDR1 MNHEY, CDR2 SVGAGI. CDR3 size: 11 residues.

The chain uses TRBV25-1 and TRBJ1-5, with D perhaps matching TRBD1 (5 bases). This CDR3 has 18 residues. Germline V gene lookup returns CDR1 MGHDK and CDR2 SYGVNS. With 0 bases removed from V and 4 bases from J, the gap between germline ends came to 19 bases. CDR3 loop: CASSEYTFQTVINQPQHF. The CDR3 bases are TGTGCCAGCAGTGAATATACGTTCCAGACAGTCATTAATCAGCCCCAGCATTTT. Full variable domain (rest looked up from reference TRBV25-1 and TRBJ1-5): EADIYQTPRYLVIGTGKKITLECSQTMGHDKMYWYQQDPGMELHLIHYSYGVNSTEKGDLSSESTVSRIRTEHFPLTLESARPSHTSQYLCASSEYTFQTVINQPQHFGDGTRLSIL.

The rearrangement joins TRBV10-3 to TRBJ1-1; TRBD1 might be the D (6 bases). Germline CDR1 is ENHRY and CDR2 is SYGVKD. Between the trimmed V and J ends, which lost 4 bases and 1 base, there was a span of 10 bases. The CDR3 has 14 residues. In DNA form, the CDR3 reads TGTGCCATCAGTGGGGAGACAGGGAACACTGAAGCTTTCTTT. Its protein product is CAISGETGNTEAFF.